The 6 T cell receptor beta chains in this list originate from one sample, sequenced in a study of response to subunit inactivated influenza vaccine. Each CDR3 protein is one row after TCRdb ran MiXCR on the RT-PCR reads. The sample includes more than 250,000 distinct CDR3 sequences, around a fifth of them seen just once. Here the sequenced sample was PBMCs from blood, taken 21 months after vaccination. These receptors came from a man aged 50-75 years who received an inactivated influenza vaccine.

The chain uses TRBV7-9 and TRBJ2-3; 10 bases agree with TRBD1. CDR3 length equals 17 residues. Germline CDR1 SEHNR, CDR2 FQNEAQ (reference sequence). V trimming: 0 bases; J trimming: 3 bases; junction bases outside the gene matches: 6. CDR3 sequence: CASSLAPDRGRTDTQYF. DNA of the CDR3: TGTGCCAGCAGCTTAGCGCCCGACAGGGGGCGTACAGATACGCAGTATTTT.

This sequence joins TRBV7-3 and TRBJ2-5, with D possibly being TRBD1 (6 bases). The V end lost 5 bases, the J end lost 1 base, and 17 bases lay between the germline ends. The CDR3 contains 16 residues. Germline V gene data show CDR1 as SGHTA and CDR2 as FQGTGA. CDR3 sequence reads: CASSRGHKSSQETQYF. The CDR3 DNA reads TGTGCCAGCAGCCGGGGACATAAGTCGTCCCAAGAGACCCAGTACTTC. The entire variable domain, with the rest obtained from reference TRBV7-3 and TRBJ2-5, is as follows: GAGVSQTPSNKVTEKGKYVELRCDPISGHTALYWYRQSLGQGPEFLIYFQGTGAADDSGLPNDRFFAVRPEGSVSTLKIQRTERGDSAVYLCASSRGHKSSQETQYFGPGTRLLVL.

CDR3 in amino acids: CASSFLGLAGGHIGQYF. CDR3 bases: TGTGCCAGCAGTTTCTTAGGACTAGCGGGAGGCCATATAGGACAGTACTTC. V gene TRBV28 combines with J gene TRBJ2-7; 14 bases fit TRBD2. The CDR3 consists of 17 residues. The germline V gene has CDR1 MDHEN and CDR2 SYDVKM. With 3 bases clipped from V and 10 bases from J, the junction kept 14 bases outside the gene matches.

V usage is TRBV29-1 and J usage is TRBJ2-1; D is undetermined. Germline lookup yields CDR1 SQVTM and CDR2 ANQGSEA. Trimming stripped 4 bases from V and 0 bases from J, with 22 bases between. The CDR3 contains 18 residues. The CDR3 nucleotides read TGCAGCGTTGGCGTCTGGTCACAGAGAATCAACTCCTACAATGAGCAGTTCTTC. The encoded protein is CSVGVWSQRINSYNEQFF.

This clonotype was seen more than once but under ten times. The V and J genes are TRBV5-1 and TRBJ2-2, with 8 bases that match TRBD1. The CDR3 runs to 15 residues. V lost 4 bases to trimming and J lost 5 bases; unmatched junction nucleotides: 7. The germline gives CDR1 SGHRS, CDR2 YFSETQ. This chain's CDR3 is CASSPGGAWTGELFF. Written as DNA, the CDR3 is TGCGCCAGCAGCCCAGGGGGCGCTTGGACCGGGGAGCTGTTTTTT.

CDR3 protein: CASSYSGTGSTDTQYF. CDR3 DNA sequence: TGTGCCAGCAGTTACTCAGGGACAGGGTCCACAGATACGCAGTATTTT. V is TRBV6-5 and J is TRBJ2-3, with 9 bases fitting TRBD1. Germline assignment: CDR1 MNHEY and CDR2 SVGAGI. J was trimmed by 2 bases and V by 0 bases; bases with no gene match: 3. CDR3 length: 16 residues.